Shown below are 2 T cell receptor beta chains from a single sample sequenced in a study of blood T cell repertoires in COVID-19. Generated by immunoSEQ multiplex PCR, the TCRdb table keeps only in-frame clones and is missing some. Of 350,000 to 400,000 clones listed, 89% were seen once; the top ten hold about 1.7%. The specimen sequenced was PBMCs or T cells enriched from blood (not recorded which). The receptors were gathered from a woman aged 25 to 45 who had recovered from COVID-19.

This chain connects TRBV5-8 to TRBJ2-3; TRBD1 is a possible D gene (6 bases). Germline V gene sequence: CDR1 SGHTS, CDR2 YDEGEE. Trimming cost V 5 bases and J 3 bases, with 13 bases left between them. CDR3 length equals 14 residues. As DNA, the CDR3 is TGTGCCAGCAGGAACAGGGACGGAACAGATACGCAGTATTTT. It codes for CASRNRDGTDTQYF.

The chain couples TRBV15 to TRBJ2-1, with TRBD1 identical over 8 bases. The CDR3 sequence is 15 residues long. J lost 5 bases, V lost 0 bases, and 3 bases had no gene match. Germline lookup yields CDR1 LNHNV and CDR2 YYDKDF (reference sequence). The CDR3 loop reads CATSRDQGANNEQFF. CDR3 nucleotides: TGTGCCACCAGCAGAGACCAGGGGGCCAACAATGAGCAGTTCTTC.